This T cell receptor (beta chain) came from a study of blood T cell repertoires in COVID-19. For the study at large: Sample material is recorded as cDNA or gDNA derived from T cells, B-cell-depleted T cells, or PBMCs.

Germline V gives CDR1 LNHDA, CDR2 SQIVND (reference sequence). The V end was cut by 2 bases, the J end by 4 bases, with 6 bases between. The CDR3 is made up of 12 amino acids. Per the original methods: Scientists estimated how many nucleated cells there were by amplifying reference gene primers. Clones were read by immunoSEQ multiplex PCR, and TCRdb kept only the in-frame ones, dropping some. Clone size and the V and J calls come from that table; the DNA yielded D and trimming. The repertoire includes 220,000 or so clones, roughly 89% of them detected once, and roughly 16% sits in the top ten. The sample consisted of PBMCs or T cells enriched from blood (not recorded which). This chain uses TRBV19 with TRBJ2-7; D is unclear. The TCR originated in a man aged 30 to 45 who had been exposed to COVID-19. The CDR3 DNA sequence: TGTGCCAGTAGTATATCCGGTTACGAGCAGTACTTC. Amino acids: CASSISGYEQYF.